This T cell receptor beta chain originates from a study of blood T cell repertoires in COVID-19. Study-level background: The United States, Italy and Spain provided the acute and convalescent COVID-19 samples. Sample material is recorded as cDNA or gDNA derived from T cells, B-cell-depleted T cells, or PBMCs.

The germline V gene has CDR1 MNHEY and CDR2 SVGAGI. Trimming cost V 0 bases and J 7 bases, with 10 bases left between them. The CDR3 totals 14 residues. How the authors handled the data: Reference gene primer amplification in the assay estimated nucleated cell counts. Using immunoSEQ multiplex PCR, the repertoire was profiled, and TCRdb retains in-frame clones only, with some absent. V, J and clone size derive from that table, while D and trimming were established from the DNA sequence. This sample has about 150,000 clones, with around 80% found just once. The chain links TRBV6-5 to TRBJ2-1, with D possibly matching TRBD1 (5 bases). Sequenced input: peripheral blood. This TCR derives from a man between 60 and 75 years old with acute or convalescent COVID-19. The CDR3 sequence is CASSYSGAGNEQFF. The CDR3 DNA follows: TGTGCCAGCAGTTACTCGGGTGCAGGGAATGAGCAGTTCTTC.